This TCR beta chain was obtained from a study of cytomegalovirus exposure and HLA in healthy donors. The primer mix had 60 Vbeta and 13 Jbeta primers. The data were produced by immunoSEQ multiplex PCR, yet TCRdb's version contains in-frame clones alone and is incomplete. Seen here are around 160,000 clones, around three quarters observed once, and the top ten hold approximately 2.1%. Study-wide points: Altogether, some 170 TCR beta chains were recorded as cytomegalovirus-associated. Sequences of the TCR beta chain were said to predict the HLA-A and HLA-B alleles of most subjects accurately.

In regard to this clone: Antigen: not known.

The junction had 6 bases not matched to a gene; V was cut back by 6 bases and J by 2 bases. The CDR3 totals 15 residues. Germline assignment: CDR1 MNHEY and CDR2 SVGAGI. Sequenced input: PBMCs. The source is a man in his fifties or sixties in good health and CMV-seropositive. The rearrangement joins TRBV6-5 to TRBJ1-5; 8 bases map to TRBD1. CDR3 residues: CASRLQGGGNQPQHF. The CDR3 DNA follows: TGTGCCAGCAGGTTACAGGGGGGAGGCAATCAGCCCCAGCATTTT.